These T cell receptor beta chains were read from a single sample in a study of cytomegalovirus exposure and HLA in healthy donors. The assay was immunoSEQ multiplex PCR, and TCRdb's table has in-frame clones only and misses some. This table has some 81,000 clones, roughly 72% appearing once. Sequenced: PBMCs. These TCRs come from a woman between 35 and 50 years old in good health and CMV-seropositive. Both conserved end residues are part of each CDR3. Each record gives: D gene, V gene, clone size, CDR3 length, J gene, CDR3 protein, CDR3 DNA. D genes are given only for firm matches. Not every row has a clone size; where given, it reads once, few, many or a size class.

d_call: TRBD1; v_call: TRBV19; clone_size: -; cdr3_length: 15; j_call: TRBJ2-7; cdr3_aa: CASSIAGTGGYEQYF; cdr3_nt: TGTGCCAGTAGTATAGCAGGGACAGGGGGCTACGAGCAGTACTTC
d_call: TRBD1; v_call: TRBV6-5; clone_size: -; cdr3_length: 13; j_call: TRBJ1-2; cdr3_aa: CASSGRQGNGYTF; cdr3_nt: TGTGCCAGCAGTGGACGACAGGGGAATGGCTACACCTTC
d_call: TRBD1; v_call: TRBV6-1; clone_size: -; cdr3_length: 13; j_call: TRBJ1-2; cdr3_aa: CASSEVDRDGYTF; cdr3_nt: TGTGCCAGCAGTGAGGTGGACAGGGATGGCTACACCTTC
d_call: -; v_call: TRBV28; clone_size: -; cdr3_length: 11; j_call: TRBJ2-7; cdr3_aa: CASSLQNEQYF; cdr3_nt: TGTGCCAGCAGTCTGCAGAACGAGCAGTACTTC
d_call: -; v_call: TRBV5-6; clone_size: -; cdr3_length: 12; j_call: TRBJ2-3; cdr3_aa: CASSPGVDTQYF; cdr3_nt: TGTGCCAGCAGCCCGGGGGTAGATACGCAGTATTTT
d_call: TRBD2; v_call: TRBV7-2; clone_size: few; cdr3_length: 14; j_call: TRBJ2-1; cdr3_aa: CASSSWTSTNEQFF; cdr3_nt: TGTGCCAGCAGCTCTTGGACTAGTACGAATGAGCAGTTCTTC
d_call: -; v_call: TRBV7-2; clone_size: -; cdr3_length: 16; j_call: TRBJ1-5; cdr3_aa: CASSLNPRGSGQPQHF; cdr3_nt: TGTGCCAGCAGCTTAAACCCCAGGGGATCAGGTCAGCCCCAGCATTTT
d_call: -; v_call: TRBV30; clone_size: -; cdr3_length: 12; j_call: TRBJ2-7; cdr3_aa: CAWSASSYEQYF; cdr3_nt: TGTGCCTGGAGTGCGAGTTCCTACGAGCAGTACTTC
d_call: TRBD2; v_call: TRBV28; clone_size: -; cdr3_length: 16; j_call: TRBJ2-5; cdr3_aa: CASSPGGAGGRETQYF; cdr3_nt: TGTGCCAGCAGTCCAGGTGGAGCGGGGGGGCGAGAGACCCAGTACTTC
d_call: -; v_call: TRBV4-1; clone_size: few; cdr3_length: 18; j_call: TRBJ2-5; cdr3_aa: CASSQERRQGRLQETQYF; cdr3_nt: TGCGCCAGCAGCCAAGAGAGGAGGCAGGGGAGACTCCAAGAGACCCAGTACTTC
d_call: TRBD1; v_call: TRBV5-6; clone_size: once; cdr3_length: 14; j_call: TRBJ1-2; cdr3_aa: CASSLGQANYGYTF; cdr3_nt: TGTGCCAGCAGCTTAGGACAGGCTAACTATGGCTACACCTTC
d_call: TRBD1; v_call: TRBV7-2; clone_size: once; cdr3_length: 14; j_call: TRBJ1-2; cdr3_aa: CASSLGQARYGYTF; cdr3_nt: TGTGCCAGCAGCCTTGGACAGGCGCGCTATGGCTACACCTTC
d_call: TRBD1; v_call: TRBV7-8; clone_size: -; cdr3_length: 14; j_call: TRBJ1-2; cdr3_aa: CASSTEGAAYGYTF; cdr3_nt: TGTGCCAGCAGCACCGAGGGGGCAGCCTATGGCTACACCTTC
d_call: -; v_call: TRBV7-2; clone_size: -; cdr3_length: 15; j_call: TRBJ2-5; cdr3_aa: CASSSYGSRGETQYF; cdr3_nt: TGTGCCAGCAGCTCATACGGGAGCCGAGGGGAGACCCAGTACTTC
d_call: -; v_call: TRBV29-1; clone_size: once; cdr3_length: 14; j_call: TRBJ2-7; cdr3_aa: CSVDSSPLPGEQYF; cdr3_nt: TGCAGCGTTGACAGCTCCCCCCTCCCGGGCGAGCAGTACTTC
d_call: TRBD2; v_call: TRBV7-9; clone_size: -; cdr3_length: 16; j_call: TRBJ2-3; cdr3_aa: CASSTRFGGGTDTQYF; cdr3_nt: TGTGCCAGCAGCACTCGTTTCGGGGGGGGCACAGATACGCAGTATTTT
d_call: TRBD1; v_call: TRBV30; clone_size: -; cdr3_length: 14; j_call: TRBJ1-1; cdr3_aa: CAWSVRDRFSEAFF; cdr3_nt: TGTGCCTGGAGTGTACGGGACAGATTTAGTGAAGCTTTCTTT
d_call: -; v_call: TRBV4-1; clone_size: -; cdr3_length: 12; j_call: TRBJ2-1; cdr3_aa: CASSSPSWEQFF; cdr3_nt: TGCGCCAGCAGCTCCCCTAGTTGGGAGCAGTTCTTC
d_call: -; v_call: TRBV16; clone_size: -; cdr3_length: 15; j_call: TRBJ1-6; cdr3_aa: CASSPGGVNNSPLHF; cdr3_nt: TGTGCCAGCAGCCCGGGGGGCGTTAATAATTCACCCCTCCACTTT
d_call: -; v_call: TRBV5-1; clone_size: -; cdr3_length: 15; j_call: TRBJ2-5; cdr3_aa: CASSLTTGIQETQYF; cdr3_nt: TGCGCCAGCAGCTTGACGACAGGAATCCAAGAGACCCAGTACTTC
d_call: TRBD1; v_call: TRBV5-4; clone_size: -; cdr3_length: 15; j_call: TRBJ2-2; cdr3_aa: CASSQGDRVTGELFF; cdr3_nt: TGTGCCAGCAGCCAGGGGGACAGGGTGACCGGGGAGCTGTTTTTT
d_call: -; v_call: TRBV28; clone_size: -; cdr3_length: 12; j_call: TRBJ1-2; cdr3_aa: CASLTSNWGYTF; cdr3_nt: TGTGCCAGCCTCACTTCCAATTGGGGCTACACCTTC
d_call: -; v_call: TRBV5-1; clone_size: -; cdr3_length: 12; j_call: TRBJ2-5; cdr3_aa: CASSLESETQYF; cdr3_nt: TGCGCCAGCAGCTTGGAGAGCGAGACCCAGTACTTC
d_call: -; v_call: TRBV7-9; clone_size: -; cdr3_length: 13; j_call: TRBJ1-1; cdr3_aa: CASSLADSGGAFF; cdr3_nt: TGTGCCAGCAGCTTAGCCGACTCGGGGGGTGCTTTCTTT
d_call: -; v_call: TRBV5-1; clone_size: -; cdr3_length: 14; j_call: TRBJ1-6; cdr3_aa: CASSLGEGNSPLHF; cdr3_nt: TGCGCCAGCAGCTTGGGGGAGGGTAATTCACCCCTCCACTTT
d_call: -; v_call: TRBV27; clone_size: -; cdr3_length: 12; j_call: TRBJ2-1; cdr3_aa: CASSESGDEQFF; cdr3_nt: TGTGCCAGCAGTGAGTCAGGGGATGAGCAGTTCTTC
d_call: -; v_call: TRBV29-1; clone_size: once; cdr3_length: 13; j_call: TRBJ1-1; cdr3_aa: CSAVRAANTEAFF; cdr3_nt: TGCAGCGCCGTACGAGCTGCCAACACTGAAGCTTTCTTT
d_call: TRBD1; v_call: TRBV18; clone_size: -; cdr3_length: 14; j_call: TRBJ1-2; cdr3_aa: CASSPDRVAYGYTF; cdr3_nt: TGTGCCAGCTCTCCCGACAGGGTAGCCTATGGCTACACCTTC
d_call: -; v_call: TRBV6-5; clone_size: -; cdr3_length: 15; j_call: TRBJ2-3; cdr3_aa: CASSYWGRGADTQYF; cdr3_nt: TGTGCCAGCAGTTACTGGGGCAGGGGCGCAGATACGCAGTATTTT
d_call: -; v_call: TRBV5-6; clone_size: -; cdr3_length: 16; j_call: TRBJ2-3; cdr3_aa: CASSFRRDSNTDTQYF; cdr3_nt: TGTGCCAGCAGCTTCCGCCGGGACTCCAACACAGATACGCAGTATTTT
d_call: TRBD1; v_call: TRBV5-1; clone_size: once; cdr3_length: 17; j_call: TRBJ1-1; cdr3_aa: CASSSRPGTGANTEAFF; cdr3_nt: TGCGCCAGCAGCTCACGACCCGGGACAGGGGCGAACACTGAAGCTTTCTTT
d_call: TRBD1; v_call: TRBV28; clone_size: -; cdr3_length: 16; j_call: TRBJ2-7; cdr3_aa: CASSSTGTGNSYEQYF; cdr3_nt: TGTGCCAGCAGTTCGACCGGGACAGGGAACTCCTACGAGCAGTACTTC
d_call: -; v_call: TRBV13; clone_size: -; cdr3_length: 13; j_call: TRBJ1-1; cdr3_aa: CASSLGQNTEAFF; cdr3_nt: TGTGCCAGCAGCCTGGGACAGAACACTGAAGCTTTCTTT
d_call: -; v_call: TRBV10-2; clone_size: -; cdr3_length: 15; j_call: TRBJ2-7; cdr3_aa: CASSEATDRPYEQYF; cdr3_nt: TGCGCCAGCAGTGAAGCCACGGACAGACCCTACGAGCAGTACTTC
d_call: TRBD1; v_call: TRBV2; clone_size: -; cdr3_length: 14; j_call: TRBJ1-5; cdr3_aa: CASTEQGVNQPQHF; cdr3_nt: TGTGCCAGCACCGAGCAGGGGGTCAATCAGCCCCAGCATTTT
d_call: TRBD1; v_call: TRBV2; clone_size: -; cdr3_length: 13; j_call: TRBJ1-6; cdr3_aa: CASTGTENSPLHF; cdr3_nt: TGTGCCAGCACCGGGACAGAAAATTCACCCCTCCACTTT
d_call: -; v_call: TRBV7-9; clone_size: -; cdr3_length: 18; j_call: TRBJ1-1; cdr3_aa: CASSLGFWLGGVNTEAFF; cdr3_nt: TGTGCCAGCAGCTTAGGCTTCTGGTTAGGAGGGGTGAACACTGAAGCTTTCTTT
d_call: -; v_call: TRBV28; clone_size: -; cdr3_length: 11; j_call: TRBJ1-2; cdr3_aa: CASSPRGGYTF; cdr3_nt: TGTGCCAGCAGTCCCAGGGGTGGCTACACCTTC
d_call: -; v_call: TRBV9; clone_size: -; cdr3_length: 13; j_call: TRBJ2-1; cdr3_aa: CASSVQGIGEQFF; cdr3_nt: TGTGCCAGCAGCGTTCAGGGGATTGGAGAGCAGTTCTTC
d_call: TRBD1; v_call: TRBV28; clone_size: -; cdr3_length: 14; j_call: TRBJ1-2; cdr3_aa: CASKIPGQGKGYTF; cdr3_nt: TGTGCCAGCAAAATACCAGGACAGGGAAAAGGCTACACCTTC
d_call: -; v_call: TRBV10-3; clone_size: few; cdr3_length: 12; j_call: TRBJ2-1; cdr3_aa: CAITTSLGEQFF; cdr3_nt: TGTGCCATCACTACTAGTCTGGGTGAGCAGTTCTTC
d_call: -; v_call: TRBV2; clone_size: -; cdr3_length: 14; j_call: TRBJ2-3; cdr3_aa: CASSATPSTDTQYF; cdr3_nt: TGTGCCAGCAGTGCAACTCCTAGCACAGATACGCAGTATTTT
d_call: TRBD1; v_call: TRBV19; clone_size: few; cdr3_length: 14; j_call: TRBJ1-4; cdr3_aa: CASRGQGVNEKLFF; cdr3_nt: TGTGCCAGTAGAGGACAGGGAGTTAATGAAAAACTGTTTTTT
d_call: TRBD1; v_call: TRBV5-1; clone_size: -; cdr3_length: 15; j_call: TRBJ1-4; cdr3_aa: CASSPTGQGNEKLFF; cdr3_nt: TGCGCCAGCAGCCCAACGGGACAGGGGAATGAAAAACTGTTTTTT
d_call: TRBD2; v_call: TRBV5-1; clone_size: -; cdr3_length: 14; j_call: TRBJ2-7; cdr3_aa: CASRGGDVSYEQYF; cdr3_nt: TGCGCCAGCAGGGGGGGGGACGTCTCCTACGAGCAGTACTTC
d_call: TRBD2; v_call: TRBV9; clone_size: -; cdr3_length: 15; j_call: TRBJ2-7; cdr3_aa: CASSVGLAGEYEQYF; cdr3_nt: TGTGCCAGCAGCGTAGGGCTAGCGGGGGAGTACGAGCAGTACTTC
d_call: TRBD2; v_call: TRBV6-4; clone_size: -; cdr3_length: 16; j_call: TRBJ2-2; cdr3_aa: CASSRTSGSDTGELFF; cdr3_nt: TGTGCCAGCAGTCGGACTAGCGGGTCAGACACCGGGGAGCTGTTTTTT
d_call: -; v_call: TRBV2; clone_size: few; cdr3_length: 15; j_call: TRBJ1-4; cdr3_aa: CASRARTATNEKLFF; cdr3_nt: TGTGCCAGCAGAGCCCGGACAGCAACTAATGAAAAACTGTTTTTT
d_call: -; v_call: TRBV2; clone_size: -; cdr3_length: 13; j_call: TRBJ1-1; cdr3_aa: CASVRDKNTEAFF; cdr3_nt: TGTGCCAGCGTGAGGGACAAGAACACTGAAGCTTTCTTT
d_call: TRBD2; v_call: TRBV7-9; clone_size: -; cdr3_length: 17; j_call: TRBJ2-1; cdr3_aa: CASSPPSGTSGYNEQFF; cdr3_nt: TGTGCCAGCAGCCCCCCGTCCGGGACTAGCGGGTACAATGAGCAGTTCTTC
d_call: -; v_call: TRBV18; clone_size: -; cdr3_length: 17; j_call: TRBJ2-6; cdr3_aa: CASSPPPGSSGANVLTF; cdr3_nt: TGTGCCAGCTCACCACCGCCCGGTAGCTCTGGGGCCAACGTCCTGACTTTC
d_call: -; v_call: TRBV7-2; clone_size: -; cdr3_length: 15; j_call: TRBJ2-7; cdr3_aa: CASSLVLGTSYEQYF; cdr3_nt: TGTGCCAGCAGCTTAGTTCTGGGGACTTCCTACGAGCAGTACTTC
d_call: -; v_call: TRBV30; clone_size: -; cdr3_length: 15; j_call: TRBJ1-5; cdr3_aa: CAWSVGYSGNQPQHF; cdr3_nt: TGTGCCTGGAGTGTTGGGTACAGTGGCAATCAGCCCCAGCATTTT
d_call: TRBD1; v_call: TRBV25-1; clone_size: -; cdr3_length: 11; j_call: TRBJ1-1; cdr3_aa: CASYRGTEAFF; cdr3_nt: TGTGCCAGCTACAGGGGAACTGAAGCTTTCTTT
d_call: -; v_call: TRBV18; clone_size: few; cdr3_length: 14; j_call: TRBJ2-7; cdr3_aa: CASSPQIFVNEQYF; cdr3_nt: TGTGCCAGCTCACCACAAATCTTTGTTAACGAGCAGTACTTC